The 17 T cell receptor beta chains listed next were all sequenced from one sample in a study of human T cells and chemical hapten exposure. TCRdb re-analysed the RACE reads in MiXCR, keeping a single row per CDR3 protein. The sample consists of 95,000 to 150,000 distinct CDR3 sequences, around 15% of them appearing once. Stated time point: patch test 1, 2 weeks after DPC sensitization. The treatment was: therapeutic diphenylcyclopropenone sensitization with weekly scalp DPC. The starting material was whole blood, obtained in connection with sensitization to the hapten diphenylcyclopropenone (DPC). These receptors were obtained from a man between 18 and 29 years old with alopecia areata. Some clones in this sample may be carry-over from other donors' samples.

This clonotype has a handful of counts. The J gene is TRBJ2-5, the V gene TRBV7-9; D not certain. The CDR3 is made up of 14 amino acids. Trimming removed 6 bases from V and 1 base from J, with 12 bases in between. Germline V CDR1 and CDR2: SEHNR, FQNEAQ (reference sequence). CDR3 residues: CASSSIASQETQYF. The CDR3 DNA follows: TGTGCCAGCAGTTCAATTGCCAGCCAAGAGACCCAGTACTTC. The variable domain in full, completed from reference TRBV7-9 and TRBJ2-5, reads DTGVSQNPRHKITKRGQNVTFRCDPISEHNRLYWYRQTLGQGPEFLTYFQNEAQLEKSRLLSDRFSAERPKGSFSTLEIQRTEQGDSAMYLCASSSIASQETQYFGPGTRLLVL.

This clonotype was counted only a few times. V and J are TRBV10-1 and TRBJ2-2; no reliable D call. V lost 8 bases and J 1 base, leaving 5 bases between the germline ends. Germline lookup yields CDR1 WNHNN and CDR2 SYGVQD (reference sequence). This CDR3 is 12 amino acids long. CDR3 amino acids: CASGVNTGELFF. The CDR3 region has the DNA TGCGCCAGCGGAGTGAACACCGGGGAGCTGTTTTTT.

The rearrangement joins TRBV5-1 to TRBJ1-2; 8 positions match TRBD1. Germline CDR1 and CDR2: SGHRS and YFSETQ. The V and J ends lost 4 bases and 4 bases, in that order; junction bases with no gene match: 9. The CDR3 spans 15 residues. Here the CDR3 reads CASSHIRQGSYGYTF. DNA for the CDR3: TGCGCCAGCAGCCACATACGACAGGGGAGCTATGGCTACACCTTC.

The chain employs TRBV29-1 and TRBJ2-5, with no clear D. Trimming cost V 4 bases and J 5 bases, with 17 bases left between them. Germline values: CDR1 SQVTM, CDR2 ANQGSEA. This CDR3 has 14 residues. CDR3 sequence: CSVAPLGSWETQYF. In DNA form, the CDR3 reads TGCAGCGTTGCCCCCCTTGGTAGCTGGGAGACCCAGTACTTC. Based on the CDR3 plus reference TRBV29-1 and TRBJ2-5, the full variable domain is SAVISQKPSRDICQRGTSLTIQCQVDSQVTMMFWYRQQPGQSLTLIATANQGSEATYESGFVIDKFPISRPNLTFSTLTVSNMSPEDSSIYLCSVAPLGSWETQYFGPGTRLLVL.

At least ten counts were recorded for this clonotype. One end of the junction varies from germline; a read error may be responsible. V and J are TRBV3-1 and TRBJ1-2; D possibly corresponds to TRBD1 (5 bases). The CDR3 sequence is 15 residues long. In germline, CDR1 is LGHDT, CDR2 YNNKEL (reference sequence). The CDR3 reads CVSSQDGDSGYGYTF. CDR3 coding DNA: TGTGTCAGCAGCCAAGATGGGGACTCCGGCTATGGCTACACCTTC.

The CDR3 region is CASSLKKSEQFF. In DNA, the CDR3 is TGTGCCAGTAGTTTGAAAAAGAGTGAGCAGTTCTTC. This chain links TRBV19 with TRBJ2-1; D gene unclear. CDR3 length: 12 residues. From germline, CDR1 is LNHDA and CDR2 SQIVND (reference sequence). V was pared by 5 bases and J by 9 bases, with 11 bases between.

CDR3 bases: TGTGCCAGCAGCTTGGCACTGGGGGCAGAACTGTTTTTT. This encodes CASSLALGAELFF. This chain joins TRBV5-4 and TRBJ1-4, with D possibly TRBD1 on 6 matching bases. V was clipped by 0 bases and J by 12 bases, with 12 bases between them. Germline V gene lookup returns CDR1 SGHNT and CDR2 YYREEE (reference sequence). CDR3 length: 13 amino acids.

This clonotype came up many times. The chain combines TRBV5-1 with TRBJ2-3; D tentatively fits TRBD1 or TRBD2 (5 bases each). Germline values: CDR1 SGHRS, CDR2 YFSETQ. V shed 4 bases and J shed 1 base, with 10 bases lying between them. The CDR3 length is 14 residues. The CDR3 is CASSNGGGTDTQYF. The DNA for the CDR3 is TGCGCCAGCAGCAATGGGGGAGGCACAGATACGCAGTATTTT.

There are a few counts of this clonotype. The rearrangement uses TRBV9 and TRBJ1-2; D perhaps matches TRBD1 (6 bases). Germline lookup yields CDR1 SGDLS and CDR2 YYNGEE. V shed 3 bases and J shed 6 bases, with 12 bases lying between them. The CDR3 runs to 13 residues. Here the CDR3 DNA reads TGTGCCAGCAGCGAGGGGGTCCGCGATGGCTACACCTTC. Amino acids: CASSEGVRDGYTF. Full variable domain (outside the CDR3, taken from reference TRBV9 and TRBJ1-2): DSGVTQTPKHLITATGQRVTLRCSPRSGDLSVYWYQQSLDQGLQFLIQYYNGEERAKGNILERFSAQQFPDLHSELNLSSLELGDSALYFCASSEGVRDGYTFGSGTRLTVV.

This sequence joins TRBV18 and TRBJ2-7, with 7 bases fitting TRBD1. This CDR3 comprises 13 residues. J lost 4 bases, V lost 6 bases, and 6 bases had no gene match. Germline V gene data show CDR1 as KGHSH and CDR2 as LQKENI. The CDR3 is CASSSGTEYEQYV. The CDR3 DNA follows: TGTGCCAGCTCCTCCGGGACAGAGTACGAGCAGTACGTC.

This clonotype was observed a handful of times. The chain employs TRBV12-3 or TRBV12-4 and TRBJ2-5; 9 bases align to TRBD2. The V and J ends lost 3 bases and 5 bases, in that order; junction bases with no gene match: 10. The CDR3 length is 16 residues. The CDR3 DNA reads as TGTGCCAGCAGTTTTAACGCGGGAGGGCTCGGGGAGACCCAGTACTTC. Translated, it gives CASSFNAGGLGETQYF.

This clonotype was counted many times. V gene TRBV29-1 combines with J gene TRBJ1-1; the match to TRBD1 covers 9 bases. V dropped 1 base and J dropped 4; count of bases not matched to a gene: 1. The germline gives CDR1 SQVTM, CDR2 ANQGSEA. The CDR3 spans 13 residues. This CDR3 reads CSVEGQGGTEAFF. CDR3 DNA: TGCAGCGTTGAAGGACAGGGGGGCACTGAAGCTTTCTTT.

This chain links TRBV7-3 with TRBJ1-2; 8 nucleotides align to TRBD1. The germline V gene has CDR1 SGHTA and CDR2 FQGTGA. The V segment lost 4 bases and the J segment 0 bases; nucleotides outside the gene matches: 4. The CDR3 consists of 15 residues. Here the CDR3 reads CASSSTGGANYGYTF. The CDR3 bases are TGTGCCAGCAGCTCAACAGGGGGAGCTAACTATGGCTACACCTTC.

This clonotype was found many times. The V and J genes are TRBV18 and TRBJ2-5, with 9 bases aligning to TRBD1. Germline CDR1 is KGHSH and CDR2 is LQKENI. The CDR3 is 15 amino acids. J gave up 3 bases and V 3 bases, and 5 bases lay outside the gene matches. In nucleotides, the CDR3 is TGTGCCAGCTCACCTCTCTGGACAGGGGAAGAGACCCAGTACTTC. Translation gives CASSPLWTGEETQYF.

This clonotype has only a few counts. The chain has TRBV6-2 or TRBV6-3 and TRBJ1-3; D possibly corresponds to TRBD1 (5 bases). The CDR3 has 14 residues. Deletions cut 6 bases from V and 3 bases from J, with 12 bases between. Germline V gene lookup returns CDR1 MNHEY and CDR2 SVGEGT. As DNA, the CDR3 is TGTGCCAGCAGCCCGGACATCCTTGGAAACACCATATATTTT. Amino acid sequence: CASSPDILGNTIYF.

V and J are TRBV5-1 and TRBJ2-7; unclear D gene. CDR3 length: 11 residues. Trimming cost V 1 base and J 5 bases, with 4 bases left between them. Germline-derived CDR1 and CDR2 are SGHRS and YFSETQ. The DNA of the CDR3 is TGCGCCAGCAGCTTGAAGCACGAGCAGTACTTC. Its protein product is CASSLKHEQYF. The whole variable domain, filled in from reference TRBV5-1 and TRBJ2-7, reads KAGVTQTPRYLIKTRGQQVTLSCSPISGHRSVSWYQQTPGQGLQFLFEYFSETQRNKGNFPGRFSGRQFSNSRSEMNVSTLELGDSALYLCASSLKHEQYFGPGTRLTVT.

This sequence joins TRBV11-2 and TRBJ2-5; 12 nucleotides match TRBD2. The germline V gene encodes CDR1 SGHAT and CDR2 FQNNGV. Unmatched junction bases numbered 8, after V lost 5 bases and J lost 4 bases. The CDR3 has 16 residues. This CDR3 is CASSAILAGGGETQYF. CDR3 in DNA: TGTGCCAGCAGCGCAATACTAGCGGGGGGCGGAGAGACCCAGTACTTC. The full variable domain, completed using reference TRBV11-2 and TRBJ2-5, is EAGVAQSPRYKIIEKRQSVAFWCNPISGHATLYWYQQILGQGPKLLIQFQNNGVVDDSQLPKDRFSAERLKGVDSTLKIQPAKLEDSAVYLCASSAILAGGGETQYFGPGTRLLVL.